This T cell receptor (beta chain) was obtained from a study of PD-L1 blockade in urothelial cancer. In germline, CDR1 is MDHEN, CDR2 SYDVKM. This CDR3 has 14 residues. With V trimmed by 6 bases and J by 6 bases, 9 bases remained unmatched. Time point defined: pretreatment peripheral blood. Each patient gave between 1 and 8 samples of peripheral blood mononuclear cells, which were collected pretreatment and during treatment. Clones were sequenced by immunoSEQ multiplex PCR, and TCRdb holds only the in-frame ones, with some missing. The sample holds around 86,000 clones, around 85% seen once. This specimen was PBMCs, taken around atezolizumab (anti-PD-L1) treatment. The chain employs TRBV28 and TRBJ2-3, with TRBD1 matching 7 bases. The source is a middle-aged man with urothelial cancer. The CDR3 DNA follows: TGTGCCAGCAGCGCGACAGGGCTAGGGGATACGCAGTATTTT. Amino acids: CASSATGLGDTQYF.